The 26 T cell receptor beta chains listed next were all sequenced from one sample in a study of shared clonotypes between healthy human individuals. Repertoires were generated with immunoSEQ multiplex PCR, while TCRdb's copy carries only in-frame clones and drops some. The sample lists about 1 million clones, 70% to 80% occurring once. Sequencing was performed on memory CD4+ T cells sorted from blood. The subset was: CD45RA-negative fraction. The origin of the receptors is a young man in good health.

J is TRBJ2-4 and V is TRBV6-1; TRBD1 matches 7 bases. This CDR3 is 13 amino acids long. V dropped 6 bases and J dropped 8; count of bases not matched to a gene: 7. Germline V gene data show CDR1 as MNHNS and CDR2 as SASEGT. Written as DNA, the CDR3 is TGTGCCAGCAGGTGGCAGGGGGTATACATTCAGTACTTC. Translating it yields CASRWQGVYIQYF.

The count of this clone is one. V is TRBV30 and J is TRBJ2-5, with D possibly being TRBD2 (6 bases). Trimming stripped 3 bases from V and 7 bases from J, with 24 bases between. The germline V gene has CDR1 GTSNPN and CDR2 SVGIG (reference sequence). The CDR3 length is 16 residues. The CDR3 loop reads CAWSAPGLGERGTQYF. DNA of the CDR3: TGTGCCTGGAGCGCGCCGGGACTCGGGGAACGAGGGACCCAGTACTTC.

This sequence joins TRBV30 and TRBJ2-7, with D possibly matching TRBD1 (6 bases). Germline CDR1 and CDR2: GTSNPN and SVGIG (reference sequence). The length of the CDR3 is 11 residues. Trimming took off 5 bases at V and 6 bases at J, with 11 bases between the two ends. CDR3 sequence reads: CAWAGQFEQYF. In nucleotides, the CDR3 is TGTGCCTGGGCAGGACAGTTCGAGCAGTACTTC.

The chain carries TRBV19 and TRBJ2-1; 12 bases line up with TRBD2. CDR1 is LNHDA, CDR2 SQIVND, per germline (reference sequence). The CDR3 is 17 amino acids. With 6 bases clipped from V and 5 bases from J, the junction kept 11 bases outside the gene matches. The CDR3, as DNA: TGTGCCAGTAGGCCTACCCCGGGACTAGCGGGTGACAATGAGCAGTTCTTC. Protein: CASRPTPGLAGDNEQFF.

J is TRBJ1-5 and V is TRBV6-1, with no clear D. V lost 3 bases, J lost 2 bases, and 23 bases lay in between. This CDR3 has 19 residues. The V gene's germline CDR1 is MNHNS and CDR2 SASEGT. The CDR3 nucleotides read TGTGCCAGCAGTGATCACCCCAGCGACCTGAGAAGAGGCAATCAGCCCCAGCATTTT. This codes for CASSDHPSDLRRGNQPQHF.

The rearrangement links TRBV11-2 to TRBJ1-6; 9 bases are a match to TRBD1. Germline loops: CDR1 SGHAT, CDR2 FQNNGV. This CDR3 comprises 16 residues. The J segment lost 5 bases and the V segment lost 5 bases, leaving 7 bases of the junction unmatched. CDR3 residues: CASSIVTGGNNSPLHF. The CDR3 coding sequence is TGTGCCAGCAGCATAGTCACAGGGGGCAATAATTCACCCCTCCACTTT.

Regarding this clone: The sample carries other DNA sequences with the same CDR3. V gene TRBV7-8 combines with J gene TRBJ2-5; D remains unclear. The V end was cut by 1 base, the J end by 3 bases, with 6 bases between. The length of the CDR3 is 13 residues. The V gene's germline CDR1 is SGHVS and CDR2 FQNEAQ. DNA for the CDR3: TGTGCCAGCAGCTTAGGAACTAAAGAGACCCAGTACTTC. This encodes CASSLGTKETQYF.

The chain has TRBV30 and TRBJ2-2; D not resolved. V lost 3 bases and J 2 bases, leaving 10 bases between the germline ends. This CDR3 has 14 residues. Germline loops: CDR1 GTSNPN, CDR2 SVGIG (reference sequence). CDR3 residues: CAWRRKDNTGELFF. The CDR3 DNA reads as TGTGCCTGGAGAAGAAAGGACAACACCGGGGAGCTGTTTTTT.

The chain carries TRBV6-1 and TRBJ1-5; D gene ambiguous. This CDR3 has 15 residues. Trimming stripped 3 bases from V and 2 bases from J, with 11 bases between. Germline loops: CDR1 MNHNS, CDR2 SASEGT. This CDR3 reads CASSEMGSGNQPQHF. The CDR3 nucleotides are TGTGCCAGCAGTGAGATGGGTTCGGGCAATCAGCCCCAGCATTTT.

Note on this clone: One end of the junction does not line up with germline, which may come from a read error. The chain recombines TRBV7-9 with TRBJ2-7, with D perhaps given as TRBD1 or TRBD2 (6 bases each). The CDR3 extends over 14 amino acids. In germline, CDR1 is SEHNR, CDR2 FQNEAQ (reference sequence). This CDR3 reads CASSVGGLSHEQYF. The CDR3 nucleotides are TGTGCCAGCAGCGTAGGGGGGCTCTCCCACGAGCAGTACTTC.

This chain links TRBV5-4 with TRBJ1-4, with TRBD1 as a possible D gene (5 bases). V lost 3 bases and J 7 bases, leaving 13 bases between the germline ends. This CDR3 spans 14 amino acids. The germline CDR1 and CDR2 sequences are SGHNT and YYREEE (reference sequence). This CDR3 is CASSSGPILEKLFF. For the CDR3, the DNA is TGTGCCAGCAGCTCGGGACCGATTCTTGAAAAACTGTTTTTT.

The V gene is TRBV6-5, the J gene TRBJ1-3; no reliable D call. Germline V lookup: CDR1 MNHEY, CDR2 SVGAGI. The CDR3 is 13 residues long. The germline V and J ends were trimmed by 5 bases and 1 base, with 6 bases remaining between them. CDR3: CASSKESGNTIYF. CDR3 nucleotide sequence: TGTGCCAGCAGTAAGGAATCTGGAAACACCATATATTTT.

The J gene is TRBJ1-4, the V gene TRBV4-1; D perhaps matches TRBD1 (5 bases). CDR1 MGHRA and CDR2 YSYEKL come from the germline V gene. This CDR3 contains 20 residues. Deletions cut 4 bases from V and 0 bases from J, with 24 bases between. The CDR3 DNA is TGCGCCAGCAGCCTCCCGGGGGTTTCTCCCTTTTTTGCAACTAATGAAAAACTGTTTTTT. It yields the protein CASSLPGVSPFFATNEKLFF.

This clone was observed a single time. The chain is built from TRBV7-9 and TRBJ1-2; D unclear. Germline V gene sequence: CDR1 SEHNR, CDR2 FQNEAQ (reference sequence). V lost 2 bases to trimming and J lost 2 bases, with 6 bases between them. This CDR3 spans 13 amino acids. CDR3 sequence reads: CASSLYGNYGYTF. In DNA form, the CDR3 reads TGTGCCAGCAGCTTATATGGGAACTATGGCTACACCTTC.

This clone was detected only a few times. A read error may account for a junction end that differs from germline. The chain uses TRBV7-7 and TRBJ2-2; D unclear. Germline CDR1 and CDR2: SSHAT and FNYEAQ (reference sequence). CDR3 length: 14 residues. CDR3: CASSLDLGTGELFF. The CDR3 DNA sequence: TGTGCTAGCAGCTTAGACCTGGGCACCGGGGAGCTGTTTTTT.

J is TRBJ2-7 and V is TRBV13; perhaps TRBD1 as D (6 bases). CDR3 length equals 17 residues. Per germline, CDR1 PRHDT and CDR2 FYEKMQ (reference sequence). V gave up 4 bases and J gave up 3 bases, with 22 bases separating them. This CDR3 reads CASSSASKPGQDYEQYF. The CDR3 DNA follows: TGTGCCAGCAGCTCGGCTTCCAAACCGGGACAAGACTACGAGCAGTACTTC.

Concerning this clone itself: This same CDR3 is encoded by further DNA sequences in the sample. The chain uses TRBV7-2 and TRBJ1-5; a weak D match, TRBD1 (5 bases). There are 15 residues in the CDR3. From germline, CDR1 is SGHTA and CDR2 FQGNSA. V was cut by 0 bases and J by 1 base, with 7 bases left in between. The CDR3: CASSLAGTSNQPQHF. CDR3 coding DNA: TGTGCCAGCAGCTTAGCAGGGACGAGCAATCAGCCCCAGCATTTT.

In this sample, this clone turned up a few times. This sample includes further DNA sequences coding for the same CDR3. V and J are TRBV15 and TRBJ1-6; D uncertain. With 0 bases removed from V and 7 bases from J, the gap between germline ends came to 4 bases. Germline CDR1 is LNHNV and CDR2 is YYDKDF (reference sequence). The CDR3 is made up of 13 amino acids. In nucleotides, the CDR3 is TGTGCCACCAGCAGAGATTTGAATTCACCCCTCCACTTT. As protein: CATSRDLNSPLHF.

V usage is TRBV10-2 and J usage is TRBJ2-3; D unresolved. V lost 2 bases and J 2 bases, leaving 8 bases between the germline ends. This CDR3 has 14 amino acids. CDR1 and CDR2 from the germline V gene are WSHSY and SAAADI. For the CDR3, the DNA is TGCGCCAGCAGTGAGCAGGCCGCCACAGATACGCAGTATTTT. The encoded protein is CASSEQAATDTQYF.

The chain joins TRBV5-1 to TRBJ2-7, with TRBD2 as a possible D gene (5 bases). Trimming left V 4 bases short and J 7 bases short, with 18 bases between. The CDR3 contains 14 residues. The germline gives CDR1 SGHRS, CDR2 YFSETQ. CDR3 sequence reads: CASSDATGTGEQYF. The CDR3 nucleotides read TGCGCCAGCAGCGATGCGACGGGAACTGGGGAGCAGTACTTC.

The chain joins TRBV6-5 to TRBJ1-1; no clear D. Germline V gene lookup returns CDR1 MNHEY and CDR2 SVGAGI. CDR3 size: 14 residues. Trimming removed 4 bases at V and 1 base at J, with 10 bases between. The CDR3 is CASSSRTGNTEAFF. CDR3 nucleotide sequence: TGTGCCAGCAGTTCAAGGACCGGGAACACTGAAGCTTTCTTT.

The chain has TRBV2 and TRBJ2-4, with D unclear. The V end lost 5 bases, the J end lost 1 base, and 12 bases lay between the germline ends. This CDR3 has 15 residues. Germline-derived CDR1 and CDR2 are SNHLY and FYNNEI. CDR3 region: CASSPETPAKNIQYF. The CDR3 DNA is TGTGCCAGCAGTCCCGAAACCCCGGCCAAAAACATTCAGTACTTC.

The chain joins TRBV6-1 to TRBJ2-3; maybe TRBD1 (6 bases). The germline V gene has CDR1 MNHNS and CDR2 SASEGT. This CDR3 is 15 amino acids long. V dropped 5 bases and J dropped 4 bases, with 16 bases sitting between them. The CDR3: CASSRGKTVPDTQYF. The CDR3 DNA reads TGTGCCAGCAGTAGGGGGAAAACCGTGCCAGATACGCAGTATTTT.

V usage is TRBV5-1 and J usage is TRBJ1-1; D gene unclear. Deletions cut 0 bases from V and 4 bases from J, with 10 bases between. This CDR3 region has 14 residues. Germline V gene lookup returns CDR1 SGHRS and CDR2 YFSETQ. In DNA form, the CDR3 reads TGCGCCAGCAGCTTGGATGAGGCCGTCACTGAAGCTTTCTTT. Its translation is CASSLDEAVTEAFF.

The chain has TRBV7-6 and TRBJ2-3; D uncertain. This CDR3 is 12 amino acids long. With 8 bases removed from V and 2 bases from J, the gap between germline ends came to 8 bases. The germline V gene encodes CDR1 SGHVS and CDR2 FNYEAQ. The CDR3 sequence: CASRQNTDTQYF. CDR3 DNA: TGTGCCAGCCGCCAGAACACAGATACGCAGTATTTT.

The chain links TRBV2 to TRBJ1-1; D may be TRBD1 (5 bases). Germline CDR1 reads SNHLY; CDR2 reads FYNNEI. V lost 3 bases, J lost 0 bases, and 8 bases lay in between. CDR3 size: 14 residues. The CDR3 is CASSEEGLNTEAFF. CDR3 bases: TGTGCCAGCAGTGAGGAGGGGTTGAACACTGAAGCTTTCTTT.